This T cell receptor beta chain stems from a study of identical twins. CDR1 is LNHDA, CDR2 SQIVND, per germline (reference sequence). V was shortened by 4 bases and J by 1 base, with 13 bases between the two germline ends. This CDR3 region has 15 residues. Study-wide findings and caveats: Low generation probability was overrepresented in out-of-frame alpha sequences shared by twins.

A single record per CDR3 protein comes from TCRdb applying MiXCR to the 5' RACE reads. The sample includes hundreds of thousands of distinct CDR3 sequences, about 12% of them seen just once. This clonotype was observed a handful of times. Its specificity is unknown. In addition, the sample was reused for a study of yellow fever vaccine responses in identical twins. This second study notes: Twins' vaccine T cell response reportedly seemed partly convergent, partly personalized.

Sequencing was done on a sample of PBMCs. The chain combines TRBV19 with TRBJ1-1; D is undetermined. The origin of this receptor is a young woman in good health. The CDR3 reads CASSNQRRTNTEAFF. The CDR3 DNA reads TGTGCCAGTAGTAATCAGCGACGAACGAACACTGAAGCTTTCTTT.